This section outlines one TCR beta chain sequence together with its context. During corrective heart surgery, resections were taken, and the thymus tissue came from them. This record comes from a study of human thymus T cells. Germline loops: CDR1 MGHRA, CDR2 YSYEKL. The CDR3 consists of 17 residues. V shed 1 base and J shed 0 bases, with 13 bases lying between them. TCRdb keeps only in-frame clones here, not all; method: immunoSEQ multiplex PCR. The sample holds some 72,000 clones, approximately 97% seen once. The TCR sequence derives from a boy less than two years old with a congenital heart defect but otherwise immunologically healthy. Source material: thymus tissue. This sequence joins TRBV4-1 and TRBJ2-1; D uncertain. This CDR3 is CASSQVPESSSYNEQFF. The CDR3 DNA is TGCGCCAGCAGCCAAGTCCCGGAATCGAGCTCCTACAATGAGCAGTTCTTC.